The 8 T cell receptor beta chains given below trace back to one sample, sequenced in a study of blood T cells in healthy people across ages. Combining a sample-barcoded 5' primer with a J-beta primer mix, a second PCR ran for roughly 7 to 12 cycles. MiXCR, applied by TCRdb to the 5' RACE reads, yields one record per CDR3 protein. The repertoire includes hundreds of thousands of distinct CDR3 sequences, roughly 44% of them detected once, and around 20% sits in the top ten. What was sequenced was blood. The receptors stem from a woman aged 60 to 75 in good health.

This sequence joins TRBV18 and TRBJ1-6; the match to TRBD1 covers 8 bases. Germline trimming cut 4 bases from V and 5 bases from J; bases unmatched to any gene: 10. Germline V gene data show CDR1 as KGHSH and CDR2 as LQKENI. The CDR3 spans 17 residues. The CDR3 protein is CASSLQTGAADNSPLHF. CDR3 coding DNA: TGTGCCAGCTCACTACAGACAGGGGCGGCGGATAATTCACCCCTCCACTTT.

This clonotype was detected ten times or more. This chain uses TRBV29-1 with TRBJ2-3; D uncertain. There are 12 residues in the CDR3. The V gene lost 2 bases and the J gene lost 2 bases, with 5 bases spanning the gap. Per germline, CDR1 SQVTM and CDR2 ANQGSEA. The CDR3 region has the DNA TGCAGCGTTGAATTCAACACAGATACGCAGTATTTT. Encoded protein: CSVEFNTDTQYF.

CDR3 loop: CASREGGSSYEQYF. In DNA, the CDR3 is TGTGCCAGCAGGGAAGGTGGGAGCTCCTACGAGCAGTACTTC. The chain joins TRBV25-1 to TRBJ2-7; D possibly corresponds to TRBD2 (5 bases). Germline lookup yields CDR1 MGHDK and CDR2 SYGVNS. V was cut by 6 bases and J by 0 bases, with 12 bases left in between. The CDR3 is made up of 14 amino acids.

In DNA form, the CDR3 reads TGTGCCTGGAGCCGGGTCTACGAGCAGTACTTC. This gives the protein CAWSRVYEQYF. The chain joins TRBV30 to TRBJ2-7, with D unclear. Trimming removed 3 bases from V and 3 bases from J, with 6 bases in between. The germline gives CDR1 GTSNPN, CDR2 SVGIG (reference sequence). The CDR3 has 11 residues.

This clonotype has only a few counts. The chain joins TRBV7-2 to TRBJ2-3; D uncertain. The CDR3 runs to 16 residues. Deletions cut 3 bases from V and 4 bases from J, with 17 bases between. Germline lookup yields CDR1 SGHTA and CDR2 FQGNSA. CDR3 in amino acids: CASSFLGISNSDTQYF. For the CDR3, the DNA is TGTGCCAGCAGCTTTTTGGGGATTAGCAACTCAGATACGCAGTATTTT.

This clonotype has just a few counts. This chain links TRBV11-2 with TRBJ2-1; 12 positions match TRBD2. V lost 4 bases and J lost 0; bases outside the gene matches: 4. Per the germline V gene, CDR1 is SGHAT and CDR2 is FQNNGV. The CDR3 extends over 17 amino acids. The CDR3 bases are TGTGCCAGCAGCTCTCTAGCGGGGGGGAGCTCCTACAATGAGCAGTTCTTC. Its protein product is CASSSLAGGSSYNEQFF.

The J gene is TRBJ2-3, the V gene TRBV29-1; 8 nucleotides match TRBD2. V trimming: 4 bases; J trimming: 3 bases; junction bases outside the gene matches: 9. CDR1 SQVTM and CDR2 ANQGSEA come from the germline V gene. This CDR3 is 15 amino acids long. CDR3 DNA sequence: TGCAGCGTTGCCGGGGGGGGTTTCCCGACAGATACGCAGTATTTT. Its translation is CSVAGGGFPTDTQYF.

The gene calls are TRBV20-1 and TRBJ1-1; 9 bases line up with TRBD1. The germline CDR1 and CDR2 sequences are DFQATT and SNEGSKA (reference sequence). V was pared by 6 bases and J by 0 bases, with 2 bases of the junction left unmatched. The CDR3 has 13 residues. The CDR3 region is CSAGQGMNTEAFF. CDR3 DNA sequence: TGCAGTGCAGGACAGGGGATGAACACTGAAGCTTTCTTT.